Included here is one TCR beta chain sequence, with context. Antigen: not known. The record originates from a study of cytomegalovirus exposure and HLA in healthy donors. Whole-study results and caveats: As was reported, the classifier diagnosed cytomegalovirus status with high specificity and sensitivity. The study labeled about 160 TCR beta chains cytomegalovirus-associated.

TCRdb's table, derived via immunoSEQ multiplex PCR, lists solely in-frame clones and lacks some. The data show 120,000 or so clones, with less than 90% seen just once and less than 4.5% held by the top ten. V lost 5 bases and J lost 4, with 12 bases in between. This CDR3 spans 14 amino acids. From germline, CDR1 is MNHNS and CDR2 SASEGT. Sequencing used PBMCs. The TCR was taken from a man between 18 and 29 years old in good health and CMV-seropositive. V is TRBV6-1 and J is TRBJ2-1, with D possibly being TRBD2 (6 bases). The CDR3 sequence is CASSSGGRYNEQFF. In DNA, the CDR3 is TGTGCCAGCAGTTCCGGGGGACGATACAATGAGCAGTTCTTC.